A selection of T cell receptor beta chains follows, all from one sample in a study of regulatory T cells in long-lasting Graves disease. TCRdb reprocessed the multiplex PCR reads via MiXCR and lists one record per CDR3 protein. The table includes roughly 510,000 distinct CDR3 sequences, 16% detected once. These data are also associated with another study on T cells in Graves' hyperthyroidism and ophthalmopathy.

Sample: peripheral blood mononuclear cells (PBMCs), taken at new diagnosis, from a patient treated with antithyroid drugs. These receptors all stem from a man in his late teens or twenties with Graves disease. Both conserved end residues are part of each CDR3. A D gene is named only where the DNA matches it firmly. Clone size is shown for a subset of rows, as once, few, many or a class of expanded clone.

abundance	d_gene	v_gene	j_gene	CDR3nt	CDR3aa
.	TRBD2	TRBV20-1	TRBJ2-2	TGCAGTGCTAGGACTAGCGGGAGGGCCGGGGAGCTGTTTTTT	CSARTSGRAGELFF
.	TRBD2	TRBV6-1	TRBJ2-5	TGTGCCACTTCGACCCCGACTAGCGCATCAGAGACCCAGTACTTC	CATSTPTSASETQYF
many	.	TRBV20-1	TRBJ2-7	TGCAGTGCTAGACCCGCCGGGAGTAACGAGCAGTACTTC	CSARPAGSNEQYF
many	TRBD1	TRBV6-2/TRBV6-3	TRBJ2-7	TGTGCCAGCAGTAAACCGGGACAGGGTTACGAGCAGTACTTC	CASSKPGQGYEQYF
.	.	TRBV5-1	TRBJ1-2	TGCGCCAGCAGCTTGGCGGGCAGGGGTTATGGCTACACCTTC	CASSLAGRGYGYTF
many	.	TRBV6-1	TRBJ2-5	TGTGCCAGCAGTCAGACTCAGAACCAAGAGACCCAGTACTTC	CASSQTQNQETQYF
.	.	TRBV5-4	TRBJ2-1	TGTGCCAGCAGCTTGGCATCGAGGGGAAACAATGAGCAGTTCTTC	CASSLASRGNNEQFF
many	TRBD2	TRBV12-3/TRBV12-4	TRBJ2-1	TGTGCCAGCAGTTTAGAGGGGACTAGCAGATACAATGAGCAGTTCTTC	CASSLEGTSRYNEQFF
.	TRBD2	TRBV7-3	TRBJ2-7	TGTGCCAGCAGCTTAGGAGGACTAGCCGTGTACGAGCAGTACTTC	CASSLGGLAVYEQYF
many	TRBD2	TRBV9	TRBJ2-3	TGTGCCAGCAGCCAGCGGGTCCGGGAGGGGGAAGATACGCAGTATTTT	CASSQRVREGEDTQYF
many	TRBD1	TRBV12-3/TRBV12-4	TRBJ2-4	TGTGCCAGCAGTTCCGGGACAGCCATTCAGTACTTC	CASSSGTAIQYF